Shown below are 23 T cell receptor beta chains from a single sample sequenced in a study of T cell repertoires in cytomegalovirus infection. TCRdb itself ran the reads through MiXCR, one entry per CDR3 protein. The top ten hold roughly 13% of the sample, which has about 400,000 distinct CDR3 sequences, roughly 34% seen once. These receptors' antigens are unknown. The sequenced sample was cultured PBMCs, obtained from culture after CMV antigen stimulation. These receptors were taken from a human donor in good health (CMV status not recorded). Some clones in this sample may be carry-over from other donors' samples.

The chain has TRBV4-1 and TRBJ2-7; D remains ambiguous. Trimming took off 0 bases at V and 4 bases at J, with 7 bases between the two ends. The CDR3 is 13 residues long. The germline CDR1 and CDR2 sequences are MGHRA and YSYEKL. The CDR3 region is CASSQEIGYEQYV. The CDR3 DNA reads as TGCGCCAGCAGCCAAGAAATCGGGTACGAGCAGTACGTC.

The chain recombines TRBV13 with TRBJ2-1, with no clear D. V was cut by 11 bases and J by 6 bases, with 20 bases left in between. The CDR3 is made up of 14 amino acids. CDR1 and CDR2 (germline): PRHDT, FYEKMQ (reference sequence). The CDR3 is CAAQKGSAGNEQFF. CDR3 DNA sequence: TGTGCCGCCCAGAAGGGCAGCGCTGGCAATGAGCAGTTCTTC.

The CDR3 DNA is TGCAGTGCTCGAGCAGACTATAGCAATCAGCCCCAGCATTTT. Protein product: CSARADYSNQPQHF. The rearrangement joins TRBV20-1 to TRBJ1-5; D not certain. V was cut by 5 bases and J by 0 bases, with 11 bases left in between. CDR1 DFQATT and CDR2 SNEGSKA come from the germline V gene (reference sequence). The CDR3 sequence is 14 residues long.

This clonotype was recorded a few times. The chain joins TRBV10-3 to TRBJ1-3; D unclear. V was clipped by 6 bases and J by 0 bases, with 9 bases between them. The germline CDR1 and CDR2 sequences are ENHRY and SYGVKD. CDR3 length equals 14 residues. CDR3 amino acids: CAIRSDNSGNTIYF. CDR3 nucleotides: TGTGCCATCAGATCCGACAACTCTGGAAACACCATATATTTT.

This clonotype has just one count. The rearrangement links TRBV6-2 or TRBV6-3 to TRBJ1-5; 9 positions agree with TRBD1. Trimming cost V 6 bases and J 7 bases; bases outside gene matches: 7. The germline gives CDR1 MNHEY, CDR2 SVGEGT. CDR3 length: 14 amino acids. This CDR3 reads CASSRRDRVQPQHF. CDR3 coding DNA: TGTGCCAGCAGCCGCCGGGACAGGGTCCAGCCCCAGCATTTT.

The V gene is TRBV7-6, the J gene TRBJ1-3; no clear D gene. From germline, CDR1 is SGHVS and CDR2 FNYEAQ. Trimming stripped 2 bases from V and 3 bases from J, with 17 bases between. The CDR3 is made up of 17 amino acids. The CDR3 here is CASSLIGANRNGNTIYF. In DNA, the CDR3 is TGTGCCAGCAGCTTAATCGGAGCCAACCGGAATGGAAACACCATATATTTT.

This clonotype was recorded at least ten times. The rearrangement links TRBV7-2 to TRBJ2-1; 12 bases fit TRBD2. The CDR3 has 16 amino acids. The junction had 4 bases not matched to a gene; V was cut back by 5 bases and J by 2 bases. Looked up from germline, CDR1 is SGHTA and CDR2 is FQGNSA. In DNA, the CDR3 is TGTGCCAGCAGCCGAACTAGCGGGAGGACCTACAATGAGCAGTTCTTC. This gives the protein CASSRTSGRTYNEQFF.

This clonotype was picked up a small number of times. This rearrangement joins TRBV27 to TRBJ2-1; 10 bases match TRBD1. V lost 5 bases to trimming and J lost 9 bases; unmatched junction nucleotides: 10. The CDR3 length is 15 residues. Germline lookup yields CDR1 MNHEY and CDR2 SMNVEV (reference sequence). DNA for the CDR3: TGTGCCAGCAGTCCCAGGGACAGGGGATCCGCTGAGCAGTTCTTC. This encodes CASSPRDRGSAEQFF.

Points on this clonotype: Being one base from a much bigger clone, this may be a read error. The rearrangement joins TRBV7-2 to TRBJ2-7; D is perhaps TRBD2 (5 bases). CDR3 length: 15 residues. CDR1 and CDR2 from the germline V gene are SGHTA and FQGNSA. The V gene lost 1 base and the J gene lost 5 bases, with 15 bases spanning the gap. This chain's CDR3 is CASSLDRTWADEQYF. CDR3 bases: TGTGCCAGCAGCTTAGATCGGACTTGGGCGGACGAGCAGTACTTC.

V and J are TRBV5-1 and TRBJ2-1, with 9 nucleotides matching TRBD2. Germline trimming cut 1 base from V and 6 bases from J; bases unmatched to any gene: 8. Per the germline V gene, CDR1 is SGHRS and CDR2 is YFSETQ. The CDR3 has 16 residues. CDR3 loop: CASSLLTSGQRNEQFF. In DNA form, the CDR3 reads TGCGCCAGCAGCTTGTTAACTAGCGGGCAACGCAATGAGCAGTTCTTC.

V and J are TRBV5-5 and TRBJ1-1; D might be TRBD1 (6 bases). The V gene's germline CDR1 is SGHKS and CDR2 YYEKEE (reference sequence). Trimming shortened V by 4 bases and J by 0 bases, and 13 bases separated the two germline ends. The CDR3 has 15 amino acids. DNA for the CDR3: TGTGCCAGCAGCCGCCGAGACAGGATGAACACTGAAGCTTTCTTT. Amino acid sequence: CASSRRDRMNTEAFF.

This clonotype was counted ten times or more. The chain combines TRBV7-2 with TRBJ1-5, with D unresolved. There are 15 residues in the CDR3. The germline V gene has CDR1 SGHTA and CDR2 FQGNSA. V lost 5 bases and J lost 0, with 11 bases in between. The CDR3 here is CASSKGEYSNQPQHF. CDR3 sequence (DNA): TGTGCCAGCAGCAAGGGAGAGTATAGCAATCAGCCCCAGCATTTT. Looking up the rest from reference TRBV7-2 and TRBJ1-5 gives the full variable domain: GAGVSQSPSNKVTEKGKDVELRCDPISGHTALYWYRQSLGQGLEFLIYFQGNSAPDKSGLPSDRFSAERTGGSVSTLTIQRTQQEDSAVYLCASSKGEYSNQPQHFGDGTRLSIL.

This CDR3 is CASSLPDRANTEAFF. The CDR3 coding sequence is TGTGCCAGCAGCCTTCCGGACAGGGCGAACACTGAAGCTTTCTTT. The V and J genes are TRBV7-6 and TRBJ1-1, with 8 bases aligning to TRBD1. The CDR3 extends over 15 amino acids. V shed 5 bases and J 1 base; nucleotides not matched to a gene: 6. The germline V gene has CDR1 SGHVS and CDR2 FNYEAQ.

V and J are TRBV28 and TRBJ2-1; the match to TRBD2 covers 7 bases. Per the germline V gene, CDR1 is MDHEN and CDR2 is SYDVKM. The CDR3 sequence is 16 residues long. Trimming cost V 4 bases and J 1 base; bases outside gene matches: 7. This chain's CDR3 is CASSSSSGGSYNEQFF. The CDR3 DNA follows: TGTGCCAGCAGTTCTTCTAGCGGCGGTTCCTACAATGAGCAGTTCTTC.

The chain combines TRBV29-1 with TRBJ2-3; the D is unclear. Germline CDR1 and CDR2: SQVTM and ANQGSEA. The CDR3 runs to 14 residues. Trimming removed 3 bases at V and 1 base at J, with 11 bases between. Written as DNA, the CDR3 is TGCAGCGTTGATCGTCCGGTGGGCACAGATACGCAGTATTTT. It codes for CSVDRPVGTDTQYF.

This clonotype was counted between two and nine times. The chain joins TRBV28 to TRBJ1-4; D remains ambiguous. This CDR3 spans 17 amino acids. Germline V gives CDR1 MDHEN, CDR2 SYDVKM. V was cut by 2 bases and J by 2 bases, with 15 bases left in between. The CDR3 reads CASSLNRGSPTNEKLFF. The CDR3 DNA is TGTGCCAGCAGTTTAAATCGAGGGAGCCCGACTAATGAAAAACTGTTTTTT.

In its sample, this clonotype was seen once. The genes are TRBV30 and TRBJ2-1; 15 bases match TRBD2. The CDR3 has 16 residues. V dropped 2 bases and J dropped 8; count of bases not matched to a gene: 7. Germline CDR1 reads GTSNPN; CDR2 reads SVGIG (reference sequence). The CDR3 sequence is CAWSFGLAGGVDEQFF. In DNA form, the CDR3 reads TGTGCCTGGAGTTTTGGACTAGCGGGAGGGGTCGATGAGCAGTTCTTC.

This chain connects TRBV28 to TRBJ1-3; TRBD1 is a possible D gene (6 bases). The germline V gene encodes CDR1 MDHEN and CDR2 SYDVKM. V was cut by 7 bases and J by 4 bases, with 26 bases left in between. The CDR3 is 18 residues long. CDR3 nucleotide sequence: TGTGCCAGCACCAATCCGGGAGGGGGGCGTCGATCCGGAAACACCATATATTTT. It codes for CASTNPGGGRRSGNTIYF.

V and J are TRBV7-8 and TRBJ2-7; TRBD2 agrees at 7 bases. This CDR3 region has 13 residues. The junction had 7 bases not matched to a gene; V was cut back by 4 bases and J by 7 bases. CDR1 and CDR2 from the germline V gene are SGHVS and FQNEAQ. The CDR3 DNA reads TGTGCCAGCAGCTCCCATCCGGGAGGTGAGCAGTACGTC. As protein: CASSSHPGGEQYV.

This clonotype was picked up a small number of times. As DNA, the CDR3 is TGTGCCACCAGCAGAGGGGGATTGGGCGGGCTTTACAATGAGCAGTTCTTC. Protein sequence: CATSRGGLGGLYNEQFF. The chain carries TRBV15 and TRBJ2-1; TRBD2 might be the D (5 bases). Per the germline V gene, CDR1 is LNHNV and CDR2 is YYDKDF (reference sequence). Between the trimmed V and J ends, which lost 1 base and 4 bases, there was a span of 17 bases. The CDR3 contains 17 residues.

The rearrangement links TRBV6-6 to TRBJ2-7; D possibly corresponds to TRBD2 (5 bases). V lost 6 bases and J lost 4, with 19 bases in between. The germline CDR1 and CDR2 sequences are MNHNY and SVGAGI (reference sequence). There are 15 residues in the CDR3. The CDR3 DNA is TGTGCCAGCAGCCGGGGTCCTTACTCACCTTACGAGCAGTACGTC. Translating gives CASSRGPYSPYEQYV.

This clonotype was picked up many times. The chain has TRBV12-3 or TRBV12-4 and TRBJ1-1, with D maybe TRBD1 (5 bases). The CDR3 length is 14 residues. V lost 8 bases, J lost 1 base, and 14 bases lay in between. CDR3 sequence (DNA): TGTGCCAGCTCCCCCCGGGGGGGGAACACTGAAGCTTTCTTT. Its protein is CASSPRGGNTEAFF.

The chain uses TRBV6-4 and TRBJ1-1, with 8 bases aligning to TRBD1. With V trimmed by 5 bases and J by 5 bases, 10 bases remained unmatched. CDR1 is MRHNA and CDR2 is SNTAGT in the germline V gene. This CDR3 has 15 residues. The CDR3 sequence is CASSYRPTGATEAFF. The DNA for the CDR3 is TGTGCCAGCAGTTACAGACCGACAGGGGCAACTGAAGCTTTCTTT.